This T cell receptor beta chain was identified in a study of OX40 agonist ivuxolimab in advanced cancers. Study summary: The dose-escalation cohort had hepatocellular carcinoma, melanoma, renal cell or head and neck cancer. People who had prior anti-PD-1, anti-PD-L1 or anti-CTLA-4 therapy could take part, and 35% to 50% had some. Partial responses were achieved by three patients, of whom one had hepatocellular carcinoma and two had cutaneous melanoma.

V lost 1 base, J lost 1 base, and 4 bases stayed unmatched. The CDR3 runs to 16 residues. Looked up from germline, CDR1 is SGHNT and CDR2 is YENEEA. A note on this clone: What it binds is unknown.

Regarding the study as a whole: Averaged across samples, CD8+ T cells carried more expanded clones than CD4+ did.

TCRdb's table, derived via immunoSEQ multiplex PCR, lists solely in-frame clones and lacks some. The sample has 12,000 to 15,000 clones; about 86% are singletons. Sequencing used CD4+ or CD8+ T cells sorted from blood, obtained in a trial of the OX40 agonist ivuxolimab. This sequence was found in an adult with an advanced solid tumor such as melanoma, head and neck, liver or kidney cancer. V usage is TRBV11-3 and J usage is TRBJ1-1; TRBD1 agrees at 9 bases. This chain's CDR3 is CASSLGDRAQNTEAFF. CDR3 DNA: TGTGCCAGCAGCTTAGGGGACAGGGCCCAGAACACTGAAGCTTTCTTT.